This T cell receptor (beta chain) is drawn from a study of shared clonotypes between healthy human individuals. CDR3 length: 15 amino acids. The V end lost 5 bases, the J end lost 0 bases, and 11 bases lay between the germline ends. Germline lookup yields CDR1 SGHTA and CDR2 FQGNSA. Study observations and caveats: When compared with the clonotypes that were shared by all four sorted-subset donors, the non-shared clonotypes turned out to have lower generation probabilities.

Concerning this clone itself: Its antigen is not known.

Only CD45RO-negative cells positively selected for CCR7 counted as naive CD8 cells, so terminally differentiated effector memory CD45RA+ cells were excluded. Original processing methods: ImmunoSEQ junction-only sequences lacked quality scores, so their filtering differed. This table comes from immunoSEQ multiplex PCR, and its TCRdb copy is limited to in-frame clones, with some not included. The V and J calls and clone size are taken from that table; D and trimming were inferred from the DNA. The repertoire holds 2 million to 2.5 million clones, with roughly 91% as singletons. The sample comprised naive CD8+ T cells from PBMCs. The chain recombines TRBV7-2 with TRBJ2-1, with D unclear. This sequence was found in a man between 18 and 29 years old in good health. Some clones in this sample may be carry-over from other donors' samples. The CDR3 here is CASSPRADSYNEQFF. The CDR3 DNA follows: TGTGCCAGCAGCCCCCGGGCGGACTCCTACAATGAGCAGTTCTTC.